The table lists the clone carrying this T cell receptor beta chain with a count of one. The data originate from a study of radiation and T cells in renal cell carcinoma. The data were produced by immunoSEQ multiplex PCR, yet TCRdb's version contains in-frame clones alone and is incomplete. The data show some 150,000 clones, 80% to 90% seen once. Time point described: blood 2 weeks post-SBRT. The treatment here: 15 Gy SBRT to primary tumor, nephrectomy 4 weeks later. CDR1 KGHSH and CDR2 LQKENI come from the germline V gene. The ends were cut back, 6 bases at V and 4 bases at J, with 16 bases in the middle. This CDR3 contains 15 residues.

This sequence originates from a woman aged 45-59 years with renal cell carcinoma. The specimen comprised blood, sampled from a patient whose treatment included radiotherapy and nephrectomy. The chain combines TRBV18 with TRBJ1-5, with a possible D match to TRBD1 (5 bases). The CDR3 nucleotides are TGTGCCAGCTCCCCTGGGGCGGGTAGTAATCAGCCCCAGCATTTT. This sequence encodes CASSPGAGSNQPQHF.